What follows is one T cell receptor beta chain and its context. These data belong to a study of PD-L1 blockade in urothelial cancer. There are 15 residues in the CDR3. V dropped 4 bases and J dropped 4; count of bases not matched to a gene: 7. The germline gives CDR1 SNHLY, CDR2 FYNNEI. Time point reported: peripheral blood 6 weeks after treatment start. It was locally advanced or metastatic urothelial carcinoma that patients had. Per patient, between 1 and 8 samples were collected at pretreatment and on-treatment time points. The data were produced by immunoSEQ multiplex PCR, yet TCRdb's version contains in-frame clones alone and is incomplete. The sample lists some 48,000 clones; roughly 80% were seen once.

This chain joins TRBV2 and TRBJ2-3; 8 bases map to TRBD2. Sequenced material: PBMCs, taken around atezolizumab (anti-PD-L1) treatment. The TCR was taken from a man between 65 and 80 years old with urothelial cancer. The CDR3 nucleotides are TGTGCCAGCAGTGTCCAAGCGGGAGCCCCAGATACGCAGTATTTT. It codes for CASSVQAGAPDTQYF.